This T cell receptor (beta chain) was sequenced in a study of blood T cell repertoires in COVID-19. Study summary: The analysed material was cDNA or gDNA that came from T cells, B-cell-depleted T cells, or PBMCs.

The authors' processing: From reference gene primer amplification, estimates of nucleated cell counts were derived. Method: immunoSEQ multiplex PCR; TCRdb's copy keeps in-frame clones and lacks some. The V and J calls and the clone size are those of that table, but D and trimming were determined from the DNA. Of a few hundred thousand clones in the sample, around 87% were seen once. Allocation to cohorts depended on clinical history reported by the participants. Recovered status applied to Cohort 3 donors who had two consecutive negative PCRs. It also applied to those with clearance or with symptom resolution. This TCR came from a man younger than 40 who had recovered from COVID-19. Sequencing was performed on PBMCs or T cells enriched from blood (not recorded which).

The DNA for the CDR3 is TGTGCCAGCAGTGAAGAGGCGGGGACGGTAGTAGTCCCGCTGTTTTTT. Its protein is CASSEEAGTVVVPLFF. The rearrangement uses TRBV25-1 and TRBJ2-2; tentatively, D is TRBD2 (6 bases). V lost 2 bases, J lost 13 bases, and 23 bases lay in between. Germline V gene data show CDR1 as MGHDK and CDR2 as SYGVNS. There are 16 residues in the CDR3.